The clone carrying this TCR beta chain was counted between two and nine times. Its antigen remains unidentified. The read is 3 residues too short to cover the CDR3 end, so that end is filled in from the germline J gene. Using immunoSEQ multiplex PCR, the repertoire was profiled, and TCRdb retains in-frame clones only, with some absent. Listed for the sample are more than 30,000 clones, none seen a single time. This entry belongs to a study of T cell clonality in common variable immunodeficiency. General observations from the study: In common variable immunodeficiency, TCR beta chains reportedly carried fewer deletions and N-nucleotide insertions.

V was shortened by 2 bases and J by 1 base, with 8 bases between the two germline ends. The length of the CDR3 is 14 residues. Germline V gene lookup returns CDR1 MNHEY and CDR2 SVGEGT. Patients had low serum IgG, IgA and/or IgM and specific antibody deficiency. Each donor provided roughly 5 to 8 ml of heparinized whole blood. This TCR was recovered from a human donor with common variable immunodeficiency. The chain couples TRBV6-2 or TRBV6-3 to TRBJ1-1; perhaps TRBD1 as D (6 bases). The sequenced sample was peripheral blood mononuclear cells. The CDR3 DNA, read in part, is TGTGCCAGCAGTTACGGGGGCCAGAACACTGAA. It is translated as CASSYGGQNTE. The whole CDR3 protein reads CASSYGGQNTEAFF.